This TCR beta chain comes out of a study of blood T cell repertoires in COVID-19. Study-wide context: Spain, Italy and the United States supplied samples that represented acute and convalescent COVID-19. Sample material is recorded as cDNA or gDNA derived from T cells, B-cell-depleted T cells, or PBMCs.

The CDR3 sequence is 16 residues long. CDR1 and CDR2 (germline): SGHTA, FQGTGA. The V gene lost 2 bases and the J gene lost 2 bases, with 12 bases spanning the gap. Original analysis: Reference gene primer amplification gave estimated nucleated cell counts. Libraries were prepared by immunoSEQ multiplex PCR; TCRdb keeps only in-frame clonotypes and omits some of them. For V, J and clone size, that table is used; D and trimming come from the DNA. The sample has about 150,000 clones, over 75% seen once. This clone was detected only a few times. This clonotype originated in a man in his 60s with active or convalescent COVID-19. The chain joins TRBV7-3 to TRBJ1-4, with D perhaps TRBD1 (5 bases). Sequenced input: peripheral blood. CDR3 residues: CASSLPGVGTNEKLFF. The CDR3 DNA follows: TGTGCCAGCAGCTTACCGGGGGTAGGGACTAATGAAAAACTGTTTTTT.